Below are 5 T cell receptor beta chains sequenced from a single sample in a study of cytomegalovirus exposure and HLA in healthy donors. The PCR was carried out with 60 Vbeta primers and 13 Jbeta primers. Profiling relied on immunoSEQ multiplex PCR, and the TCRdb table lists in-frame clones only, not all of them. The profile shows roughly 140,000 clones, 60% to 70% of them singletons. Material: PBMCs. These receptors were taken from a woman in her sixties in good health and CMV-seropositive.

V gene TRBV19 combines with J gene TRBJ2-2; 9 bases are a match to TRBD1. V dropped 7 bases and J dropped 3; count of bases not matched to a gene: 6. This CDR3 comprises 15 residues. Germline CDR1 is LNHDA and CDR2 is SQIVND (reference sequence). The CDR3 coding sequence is TGTGCCAGTACCGAACAGGGGGCTGACACCGGGGAGCTGTTTTTT. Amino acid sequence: CASTEQGADTGELFF. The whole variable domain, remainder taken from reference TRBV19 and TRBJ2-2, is DGGITQSPKYLFRKEGQNVTLSCEQNLNHDAMYWYRQDPGQGLRLIYYSQIVNDFQKGDIAEGYSVSREKKESFPLTVTSAQKNPTAFYLCASTEQGADTGELFFGEGSRLTVL.

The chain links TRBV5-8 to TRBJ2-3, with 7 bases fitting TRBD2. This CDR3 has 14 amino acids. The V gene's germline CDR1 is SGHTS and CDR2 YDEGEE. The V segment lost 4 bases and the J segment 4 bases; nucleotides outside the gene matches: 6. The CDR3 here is CASSRSGYADTQYF. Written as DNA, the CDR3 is TGTGCCAGCAGCCGTAGCGGGTACGCAGATACGCAGTATTTT. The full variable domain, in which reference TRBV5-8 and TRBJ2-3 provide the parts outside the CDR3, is EAGVTQSPTHLIKTRGQQATLRCSPISGHTSVYWYQQALGLGLQFLLWYDEGEERNRGNFPPRFSGRQFPNYSSELNVNALELEDSALYLCASSRSGYADTQYFGPGTRLTVL.

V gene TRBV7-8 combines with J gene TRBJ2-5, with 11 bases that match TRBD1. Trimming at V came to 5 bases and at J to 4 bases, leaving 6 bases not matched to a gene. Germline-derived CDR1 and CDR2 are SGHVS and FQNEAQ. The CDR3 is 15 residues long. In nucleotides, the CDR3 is TGTGCCAGCAGCCGAGGGACAGGGGGTCGAGAGACCCAGTACTTC. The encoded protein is CASSRGTGGRETQYF.

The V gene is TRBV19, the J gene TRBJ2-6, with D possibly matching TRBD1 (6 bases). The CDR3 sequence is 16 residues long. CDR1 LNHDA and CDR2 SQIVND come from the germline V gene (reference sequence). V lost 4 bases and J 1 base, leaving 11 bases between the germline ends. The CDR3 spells CASSTRTVSGANVLTF. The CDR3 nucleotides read TGTGCCAGTAGTACCCGGACAGTTTCTGGGGCCAACGTCCTGACTTTC.

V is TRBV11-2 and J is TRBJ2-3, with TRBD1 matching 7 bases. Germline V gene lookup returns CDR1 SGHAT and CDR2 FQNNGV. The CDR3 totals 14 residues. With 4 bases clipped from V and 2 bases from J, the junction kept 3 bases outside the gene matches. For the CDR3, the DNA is TGTGCCAGCAGCTACAGGGGCTTCACAGATACGCAGTATTTT. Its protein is CASSYRGFTDTQYF.